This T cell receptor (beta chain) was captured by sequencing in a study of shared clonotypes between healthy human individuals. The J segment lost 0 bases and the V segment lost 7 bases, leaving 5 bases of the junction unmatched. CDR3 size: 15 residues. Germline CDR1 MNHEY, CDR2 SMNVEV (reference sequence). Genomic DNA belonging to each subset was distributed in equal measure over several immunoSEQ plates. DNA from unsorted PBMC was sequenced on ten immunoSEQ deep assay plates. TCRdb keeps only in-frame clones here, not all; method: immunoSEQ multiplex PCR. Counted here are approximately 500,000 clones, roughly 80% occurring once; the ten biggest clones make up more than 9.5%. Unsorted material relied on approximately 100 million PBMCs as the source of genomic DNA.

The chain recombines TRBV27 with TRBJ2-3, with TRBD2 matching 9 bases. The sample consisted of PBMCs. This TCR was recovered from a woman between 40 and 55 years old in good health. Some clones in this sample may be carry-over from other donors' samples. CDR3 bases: TGTGCCAGCACTAGCGGGGTCTCTAGCACAGATACGCAGTATTTT. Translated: CASTSGVSSTDTQYF.